This T cell receptor beta chain was sequenced during a study of beta chain features in type 1 diabetes. Background on the study: No patient-donor differences in age, gender, total cells or subset yield.

This clone occurred a few times. The antigen is not known. Study findings and constraints: Insertions were fewer and deletions more numerous at VDJ junctions in type 1 diabetes patients.

The CDR3 is made up of 14 amino acids. Trimming pared 4 bases from V and 2 bases from J, leaving 12 bases between. Germline V gene lookup returns CDR1 MNHNS and CDR2 SASEGT. cDNA synthesis used the whole RNA isolate, giving expressed TCRB sequences. Here immunoSEQ multiplex PCR was the method, and the copy in TCRdb shows in-frame clones only, minus some. The sample shows hundreds of thousands of clones, around a sixth of them seen only once. This receptor was identified in a man aged 18 to 30 in good health. This chain connects TRBV6-1 to TRBJ2-7; D unclear. Input material: naive CD4+ T cells from blood. The DNA of the CDR3 is TGTGCCAGCAGTGTAAAGGGAACAGCCTACGAGCAGTACTTC. It translates to CASSVKGTAYEQYF.